This T cell receptor (beta chain) was identified during a study of shared clonotypes between healthy human individuals. Study-level points and caveats: Non-shared clonotypes displayed generation probabilities falling below those of clonotypes present in all four donors.

Germline V gene sequence: CDR1 MNHEY, CDR2 SVGAGI. CDR3 length: 14 amino acids. With 2 bases removed from V and 1 base from J, the gap between germline ends came to 5 bases. Cells designated naive CD8 were CD45RO-negative and were positively selected for CCR7, with terminally differentiated effector memory CD45RA+ cells excluded. Method: immunoSEQ multiplex PCR; TCRdb's copy keeps in-frame clones and lacks some. The table includes some 2.1 million clones, just under 95% detected once. With regard to this clone: Its cognate antigen is unknown. Different DNA sequences within this sample yield the same CDR3.

This sequence was found in a man aged 18 to 29 in good health. The V call is TRBV6-5, the J call TRBJ2-2, with D hard to call. Sequenced sample: naive CD8+ T cells sorted from blood. The CDR3 DNA sequence: TGTGCCAGCAGTTACGGAGTGAACACCGGGGAGCTGTTTTTT. Translation: CASSYGVNTGELFF.